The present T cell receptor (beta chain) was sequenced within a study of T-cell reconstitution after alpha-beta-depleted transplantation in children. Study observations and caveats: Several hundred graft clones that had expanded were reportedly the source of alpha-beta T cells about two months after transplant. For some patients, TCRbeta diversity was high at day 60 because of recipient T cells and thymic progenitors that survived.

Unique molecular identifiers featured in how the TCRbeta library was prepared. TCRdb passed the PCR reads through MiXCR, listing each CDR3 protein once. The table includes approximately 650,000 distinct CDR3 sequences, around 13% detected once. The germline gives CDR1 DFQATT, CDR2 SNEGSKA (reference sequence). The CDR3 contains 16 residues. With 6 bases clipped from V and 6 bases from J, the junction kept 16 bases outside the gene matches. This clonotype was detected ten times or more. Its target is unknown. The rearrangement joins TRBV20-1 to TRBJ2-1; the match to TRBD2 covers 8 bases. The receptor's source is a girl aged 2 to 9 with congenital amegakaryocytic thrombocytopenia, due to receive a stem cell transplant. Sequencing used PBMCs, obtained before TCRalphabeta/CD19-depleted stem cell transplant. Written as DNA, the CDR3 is TGCAGTGCCCAAGCGGGAGAGAAGAGAAGGGGCAATGAGCAGTTCTTC. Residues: CSAQAGEKRRGNEQFF.